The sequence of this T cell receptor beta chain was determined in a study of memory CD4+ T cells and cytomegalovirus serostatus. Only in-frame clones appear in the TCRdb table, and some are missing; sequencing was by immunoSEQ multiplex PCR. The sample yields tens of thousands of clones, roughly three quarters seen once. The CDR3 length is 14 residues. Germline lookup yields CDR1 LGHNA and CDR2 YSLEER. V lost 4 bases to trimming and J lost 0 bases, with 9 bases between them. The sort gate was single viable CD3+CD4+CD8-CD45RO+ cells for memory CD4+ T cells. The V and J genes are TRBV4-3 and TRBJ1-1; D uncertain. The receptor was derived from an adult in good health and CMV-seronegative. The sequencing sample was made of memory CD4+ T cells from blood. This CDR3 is CASSRSVMNTEAFF. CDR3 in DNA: TGCGCCAGCAGCCGCTCTGTAATGAACACTGAAGCTTTCTTT.